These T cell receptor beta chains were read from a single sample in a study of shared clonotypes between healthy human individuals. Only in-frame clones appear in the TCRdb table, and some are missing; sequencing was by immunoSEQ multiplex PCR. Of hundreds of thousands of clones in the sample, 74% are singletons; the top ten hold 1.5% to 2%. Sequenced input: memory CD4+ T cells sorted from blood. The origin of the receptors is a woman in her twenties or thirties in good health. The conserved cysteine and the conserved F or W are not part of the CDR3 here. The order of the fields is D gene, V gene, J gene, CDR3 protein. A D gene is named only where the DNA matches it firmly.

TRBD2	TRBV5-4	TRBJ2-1	ASTPLAGNENEQF
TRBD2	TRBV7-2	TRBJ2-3	ASSLRARAGPAPPDTQY
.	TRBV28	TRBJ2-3	ASSLSVRNTQY
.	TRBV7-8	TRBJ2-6	ASSSSQSSGANVLT
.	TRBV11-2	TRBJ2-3	ASSLEPPSQGGTDTQY
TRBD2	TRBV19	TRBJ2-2	ASRRTLAGGTGELF
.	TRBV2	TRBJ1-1	ASRTSLVAAF
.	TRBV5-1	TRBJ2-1	ASSFSQATYNEQF
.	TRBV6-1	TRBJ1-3	ASSGTASGNTIY
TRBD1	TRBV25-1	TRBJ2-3	ASSRDRSTDTQY
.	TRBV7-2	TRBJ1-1	ASSSYLRTEAF
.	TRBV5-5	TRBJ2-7	ASSLDSQAYEQY
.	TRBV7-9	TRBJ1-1	ASSLWGLAEGSEAF
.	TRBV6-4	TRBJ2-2	ASSSEGGELF
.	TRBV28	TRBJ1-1	ASSRAVTEAF
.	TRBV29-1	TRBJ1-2	SVQQRSDT
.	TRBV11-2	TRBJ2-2	ASSWVRADTGELF
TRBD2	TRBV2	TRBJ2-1	ASSQGLAGYNEQF
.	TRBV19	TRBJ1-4	ASSMTANEKLF
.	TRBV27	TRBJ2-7	ASSLAGKWYEQY
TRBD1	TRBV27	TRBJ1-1	ASSQTRTGPEAF
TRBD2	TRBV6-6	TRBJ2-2	ASSYSLAGVTGELF
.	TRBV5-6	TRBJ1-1	ASSSETGDTEAF
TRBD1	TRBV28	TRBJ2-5	ASSAPGQGRETQY
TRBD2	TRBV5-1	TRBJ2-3	ASSLRAGGPRTDTQY
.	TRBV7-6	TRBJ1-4	ASSLARGVGEKLF
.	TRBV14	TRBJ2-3	ASSSYGSTQY
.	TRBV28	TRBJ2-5	ASSSQGETQY
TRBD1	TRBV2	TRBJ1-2	AGTGTAGGGYT
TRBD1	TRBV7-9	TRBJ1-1	ASRGQGVTEAF
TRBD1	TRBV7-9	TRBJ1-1	ASSKGTGRQGEAF
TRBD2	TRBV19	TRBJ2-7	ASSSSSVRGGTYEQY
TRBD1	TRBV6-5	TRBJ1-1	ASRLDRGAVAF
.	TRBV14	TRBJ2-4	ASSQLGTRANIQY
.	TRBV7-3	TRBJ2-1	ASSLTPEYYNEQF
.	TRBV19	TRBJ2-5	ASSIAFQETQY
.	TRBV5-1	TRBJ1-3	ASSQQGVAGNTIY
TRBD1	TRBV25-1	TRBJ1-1	ASSEPGQGIAEAF
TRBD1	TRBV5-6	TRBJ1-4	ASSGRQGGNEKLF
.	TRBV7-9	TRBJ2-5	ASSLEPGSWETQY
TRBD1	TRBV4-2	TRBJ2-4	ASSQRGQGRWVENIQY
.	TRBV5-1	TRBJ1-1	ASRDGNTEAF
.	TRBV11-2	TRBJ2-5	ASSFPGSRGETQY
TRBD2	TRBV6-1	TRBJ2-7	ASSELAGGLWEQY
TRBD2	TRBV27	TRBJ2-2	ASQQAGGGNTGGLF
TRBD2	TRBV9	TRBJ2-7	ASSETLAGGAYEQY
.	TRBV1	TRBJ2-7	TSSQAAGRSYSPVGYEQY
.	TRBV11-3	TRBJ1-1	ASSFARNTEAF
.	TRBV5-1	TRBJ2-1	ASSFGGDYNEQF
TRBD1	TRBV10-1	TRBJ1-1	ASSEGGLTEAF
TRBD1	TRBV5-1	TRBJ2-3	ASSLGQATVDTQY
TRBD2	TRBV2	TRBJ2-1	ASSGGLAGLKKYNEQF
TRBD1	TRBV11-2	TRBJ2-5	ASGGQGTRETQY
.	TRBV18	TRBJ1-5	ASSPQDSNQPQH
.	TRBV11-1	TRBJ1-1	ASSLARPENTEAF